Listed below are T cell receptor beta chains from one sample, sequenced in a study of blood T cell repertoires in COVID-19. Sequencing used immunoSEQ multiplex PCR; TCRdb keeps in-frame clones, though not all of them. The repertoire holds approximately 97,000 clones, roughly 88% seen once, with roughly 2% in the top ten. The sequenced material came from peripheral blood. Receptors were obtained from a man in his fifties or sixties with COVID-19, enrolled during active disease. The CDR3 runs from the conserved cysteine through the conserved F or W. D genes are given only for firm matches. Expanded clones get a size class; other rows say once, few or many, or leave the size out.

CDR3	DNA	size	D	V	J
CAWRGQVTSGYTF	TGTGCCTGGAGGGGACAGGTAACTTCCGGCTACACCTTC	.	TRBD1	TRBV30	TRBJ1-2
CAISETGTGGDEQYF	TGTGCCATCAGTGAGACCGGGACAGGGGGAGACGAGCAGTACTTC	.	TRBD1	TRBV10-3	TRBJ2-7
CAGAWAGPYEQYF	TGTGCCGGGGCGTGGGCAGGGCCATACGAGCAGTACTTC	once	.	TRBV30	TRBJ2-7
CASTGQGGQKLFF	TGTGCCAGCACGGGACAGGGAGGACAAAAACTGTTTTTT	.	TRBD1	TRBV2	TRBJ1-4
CASTSGRANTEAFF	TGTGCCAGTACCTCGGGCAGGGCGAACACTGAAGCTTTCTTT	.	.	TRBV19	TRBJ1-1
CASSLLRQGAYGNTIYF	TGTGCCAGCAGTTTATTGCGTCAGGGGGCCTATGGAAACACCATATATTTT	.	TRBD1	TRBV28	TRBJ1-3
CASSLTGTGANTEAFF	TGTGCCAGCAGCCTCACCGGGACAGGGGCGAACACTGAAGCTTTCTTT	.	TRBD1	TRBV7-6	TRBJ1-1
CASSEGGAITDTQYF	TGTGCCAGCAGCGAAGGAGGGGCGATCACAGATACGCAGTATTTT	.	.	TRBV5-5	TRBJ2-3
CASSYIGAGGDGYTF	TGTGCCAGCAGTTACATCGGGGCAGGGGGCGACGGCTACACCTTC	once	TRBD1	TRBV6-2/TRBV6-3	TRBJ1-2
CASSLFDLGQGTYEQYF	TGCGCCAGCAGCTTGTTCGACCTGGGGCAGGGTACTTACGAGCAGTACTTC	.	.	TRBV5-1	TRBJ2-7
CASSLVPGIPTTNEKLFF	TGCGCCAGCAGCTTGGTTCCAGGGATCCCCACAACTAATGAAAAACTGTTTTTT	once	.	TRBV5-1	TRBJ1-4
CATGGAERTEAFF	TGTGCCACGGGGGGGGCGGAGAGGACTGAAGCTTTCTTT	.	.	TRBV19	TRBJ1-1
CASSFKSGVSTDTQYF	TGTGCCAGCAGCTTTAAAAGCGGGGTTAGCACAGATACGCAGTATTTT	.	TRBD2	TRBV7-8	TRBJ2-3
CATSGLSYEQYF	TGTGCCACCTCGGGTTTATCCTACGAGCAGTACTTC	.	.	TRBV3-1/TRBV3-2	TRBJ2-7
CSVELVGLYGYTF	TGCAGCGTTGAATTGGTCGGACTCTATGGCTACACCTTC	.	.	TRBV29-1	TRBJ1-2
CASSLEAGVDSPLHF	TGTGCCAGCAGCTTGGAGGCAGGGGTGGATTCACCCCTCCACTTT	.	.	TRBV5-6	TRBJ1-6
CASSYQGSSTDTQYF	TGTGCCAGCAGTTACCAGGGGAGTAGCACAGATACGCAGTATTTT	.	.	TRBV7-8	TRBJ2-3
CASHPGQESGWQNQPQHF	TGTGCCAGTCATCCGGGACAGGAATCAGGATGGCAAAATCAGCCCCAGCATTTT	.	TRBD1	TRBV19	TRBJ1-5
CASSPLRDRGGGYTF	TGTGCCAGCAGTCCTCTTAGGGACAGGGGAGGAGGCTACACCTTC	once	TRBD1	TRBV6-5	TRBJ1-2
CASSLSKPTSRGQSQPQHF	TGTGCCAGCAGTTTAAGTAAACCGACGTCCAGGGGGCAAAGTCAGCCCCAGCATTTT	.	TRBD1	TRBV28	TRBJ1-5
CASSLREDSPLHF	TGCGCCAGCAGCTTAAGGGAGGATTCACCCCTCCACTTT	.	.	TRBV5-1	TRBJ1-6
CASSQGQGAGQPQHF	TGCGCCAGCTCCCAGGGACAGGGGGCGGGACAGCCCCAGCATTTT	.	TRBD1	TRBV4-1	TRBJ1-5
CASSSSGTSGGWETQYF	TGCGCCAGCAGCTCCTCCGGGACTAGCGGGGGGTGGGAGACCCAGTACTTC	once	TRBD2	TRBV5-1	TRBJ2-5
CASSTRGGNQPQHF	TGTGCCAGCAGTACCCGGGGGGGCAATCAGCCCCAGCATTTT	.	.	TRBV6-5	TRBJ1-5
CASSPTGGGLDYGYTF	TGTGCCAGCTCACCAACAGGGGGCGGTCTCGACTATGGCTACACCTTC	few	TRBD1	TRBV18	TRBJ1-2
CASSPTGNYGYTF	TGTGCCAGCAGCCCGACAGGAAACTATGGCTACACCTTC	.	.	TRBV3-1/TRBV3-2	TRBJ1-2
CATGGAGESNSPLHF	TGTGCCACCGGGGGCGCGGGGGAGAGTAATTCACCCCTCCACTTT	.	.	TRBV21-1	TRBJ1-6